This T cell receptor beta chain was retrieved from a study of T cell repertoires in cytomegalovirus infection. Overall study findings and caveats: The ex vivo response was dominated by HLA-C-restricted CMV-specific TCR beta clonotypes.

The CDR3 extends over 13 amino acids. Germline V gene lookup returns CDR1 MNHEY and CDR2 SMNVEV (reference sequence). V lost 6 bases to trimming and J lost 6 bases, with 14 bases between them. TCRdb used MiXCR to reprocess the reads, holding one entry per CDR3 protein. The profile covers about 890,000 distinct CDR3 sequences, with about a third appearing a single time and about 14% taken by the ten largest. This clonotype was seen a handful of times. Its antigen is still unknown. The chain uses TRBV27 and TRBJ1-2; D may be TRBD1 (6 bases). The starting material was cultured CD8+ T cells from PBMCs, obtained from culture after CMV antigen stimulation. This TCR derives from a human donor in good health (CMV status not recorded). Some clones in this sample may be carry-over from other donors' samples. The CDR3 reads CASRTGTIDGYTF. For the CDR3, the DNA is TGTGCCAGCAGAACCGGGACAATCGATGGCTACACCTTC.